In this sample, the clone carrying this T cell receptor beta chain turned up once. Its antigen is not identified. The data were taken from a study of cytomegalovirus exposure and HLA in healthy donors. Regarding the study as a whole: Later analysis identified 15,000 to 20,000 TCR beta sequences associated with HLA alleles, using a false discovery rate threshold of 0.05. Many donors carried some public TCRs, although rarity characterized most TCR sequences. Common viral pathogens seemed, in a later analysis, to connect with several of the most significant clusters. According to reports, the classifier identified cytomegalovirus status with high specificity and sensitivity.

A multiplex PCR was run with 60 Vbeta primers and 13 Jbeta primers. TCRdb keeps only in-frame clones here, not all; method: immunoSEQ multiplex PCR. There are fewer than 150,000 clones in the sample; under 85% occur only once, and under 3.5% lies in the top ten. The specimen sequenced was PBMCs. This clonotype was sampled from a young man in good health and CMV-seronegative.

Here the CDR3 reads CASSWGGQNNEQFF. CDR3 DNA: TGTGCCAGCAGCTGGGGTGGACAAAACAATGAGCAGTTCTTC. The chain recombines TRBV5-4 with TRBJ2-1; TRBD1 is a possible D gene (5 bases). Germline V gives CDR1 SGHNT, CDR2 YYREEE (reference sequence). The length of the CDR3 is 14 residues. Trimming left V 3 bases short and J 5 bases short, with 12 bases between. The full variable domain, completed using reference TRBV5-4 and TRBJ2-1, is ETGVTQSPTHLIKTRGQQVTLRCSSQSGHNTVSWYQQALGQGPQFIFQYYREEENGRGNFPPRFSGLQFPNYSSELNVNALELDDSALYLCASSWGGQNNEQFFGPGTRLTVL.